This paragraph covers one TCR beta chain sequence. This record comes from a study of blood T cells in healthy people across ages. Then a second PCR, running roughly 7 to 11 cycles, was carried out with a sample-barcoded 5' primer and a J-beta primer mix. A template-switch adaptor that had 12 random nucleotides put a tag on each cDNA molecule. Per-sample output comprised a minimum of 2.5 million paired-end reads containing CDR3. TCRdb reanalysed the 5' RACE reads using MiXCR and keeps one entry per CDR3 protein. The sample has about 1.5 million distinct CDR3 sequences, roughly 43% seen once. The specimen was blood. The receptor was isolated from a woman under 30 in good health.

The CDR3 region is CAWSPNYEQYF. The CDR3 DNA follows: TGTGCCTGGAGTCCCAACTACGAGCAGTACTTC. The genes are TRBV30 and TRBJ2-7; no definite D call. V lost 2 bases and J 3 bases, leaving 5 bases between the germline ends. In germline, CDR1 is GTSNPN, CDR2 SVGIG (reference sequence). The CDR3 extends over 11 amino acids.